The 5 T cell receptor beta chains presented below share a single source sample, sequenced in a study of blood T cells in healthy people across ages. The second PCR ran roughly 6 to 11 cycles with a sample-barcoded 5' primer and J-beta primers. TCRdb re-called the 5' RACE reads through MiXCR, storing one row per CDR3 protein. The table has around 900,000 distinct CDR3 sequences, more than 25% seen once. Sequenced material: blood. The receptors here all came from a woman older than 75 in good health.

The chain carries TRBV10-3 and TRBJ1-1, with TRBD1 as a possible D gene (6 bases). This CDR3 comprises 15 residues. V was trimmed by 9 bases and J by 0 bases, leaving 17 bases between them. The germline CDR1 and CDR2 sequences are ENHRY and SYGVKD. This chain's CDR3 is CAISHGQGMNTEAFF. The CDR3 nucleotides read TGTGCCATTTCCCACGGTCAGGGGATGAACACTGAAGCTTTCTTT.

This clonotype has at least ten counts. The genes are TRBV7-9 and TRBJ1-2, with TRBD1 matching over 8 bases. Trimming at V came to 1 base and at J to 7 bases, leaving 5 bases not matched to a gene. Looked up from germline, CDR1 is SEHNR and CDR2 is FQNEAQ (reference sequence). The CDR3 contains 14 residues. This chain's CDR3 is CASSLVTGAFGYTF. CDR3 sequence (DNA): TGTGCCAGCAGCTTAGTGACAGGGGCGTTTGGCTACACCTTC.

The chain has TRBV7-3 and TRBJ2-1, with no clear D. The CDR3 consists of 13 residues. Germline-derived CDR1 and CDR2 are SGHTA and FQGTGA. The ends were cut back, 0 bases at V and 7 bases at J, with 7 bases in the middle. The CDR3 DNA reads as TGTGCCAGCAGCTTAACGTTCGGTAATGAGCAGTTCTTC. This codes for CASSLTFGNEQFF.

This chain uses TRBV20-1 with TRBJ1-1, with 11 nucleotides matching TRBD1. CDR1 is DFQATT, CDR2 SNEGSKA, per germline (reference sequence). The CDR3 is made up of 14 amino acids. Germline trimming cut 3 bases from V and 5 bases from J; bases unmatched to any gene: 5. CDR3 sequence: CSARGQGVGTEAFF. The CDR3 DNA follows: TGCAGTGCTAGGGGACAGGGGGTTGGGACTGAAGCTTTCTTT.

This clonotype was recorded at least ten times. The chain uses TRBV5-4 and TRBJ2-6; 9 nucleotides align to TRBD1. J was trimmed by 0 bases and V by 4 bases; bases with no gene match: 8. CDR3 size: 18 residues. CDR1 is SGHNT, CDR2 YYREEE, per germline (reference sequence). The CDR3 region has the DNA TGTGCCAGCAGCCGTACGACAGGGGGGGGCTCTGGGGCCAACGTCCTGACTTTC. Its protein is CASSRTTGGGSGANVLTF.